Shown below are 8 T cell receptor beta chains from a single sample sequenced in a study of T-cell memory formation after mild COVID-19. TCRdb analysed the 5' RACE reads with MiXCR anew, one entry per CDR3 protein. The repertoire holds 400,000 to 500,000 distinct CDR3 sequences, with 20% to 25% as singletons. The material sequenced was PBMCs or a T cell subset sorted from them (not recorded which). The receptors shown here come from an adult woman who had mild COVID-19 (a few samples of this study predate the infection). Cell type and time point are not known.

This clonotype was detected only a few times. This CDR3 is CASSLAPTETGLSYEQYF. CDR3 coding DNA: TGTGCCAGCAGCTTAGCGCCTACAGAGACAGGGCTTAGCTACGAGCAGTACTTC. The chain uses TRBV7-6 and TRBJ2-7; 7 bases align to TRBD1. The length of the CDR3 is 18 residues. The V gene's germline CDR1 is SGHVS and CDR2 FNYEAQ. V lost 0 bases, J lost 3 bases, and 14 bases stayed unmatched.

The chain employs TRBV23-1 and TRBJ1-1, with D unclear. TRBV23-1 is treated as an ORF (open reading frame) with a function not yet certain. V was cut by 5 bases and J by 7 bases, with 26 bases left in between. The CDR3 has 17 amino acids. CDR3 residues: CASSWHPGKASSLEAFF. CDR3 nucleotide sequence: TGCGCCAGCAGTTGGCATCCGGGGAAGGCCTCCTCACTTGAAGCTTTCTTT.

At least ten counts were recorded for this clonotype. This chain connects TRBV20-1 to TRBJ2-7; D unclear. Germline loops: CDR1 DFQATT, CDR2 SNEGSKA (reference sequence). The length of the CDR3 is 12 residues. Deletions cut 0 bases from V and 6 bases from J, with 9 bases between. The CDR3 region has the DNA TGCAGTGCTAGAGATGGTTGGGGCGAGCAGTACTTC. This translates into CSARDGWGEQYF.

This clonotype was observed a few times. The V and J genes are TRBV12-3 or TRBV12-4 and TRBJ2-2, with D possibly matching TRBD2 (6 bases). Trimming cost V 3 bases and J 6 bases, with 8 bases left between them. The CDR3 covers 13 residues. DNA of the CDR3: TGTGCCAGCAGTTTTGGAGGGGCCGGGGAGCTGTTTTTT. Translating gives CASSFGGAGELFF.

This clonotype was observed a few times. The DNA of the CDR3 is TGTGCCAGTAGTAAGGTCCGGGAGATGAACACTGAAGCTTTCTTT. This translates into CASSKVREMNTEAFF. This chain joins TRBV19 and TRBJ1-1; D is unclear. The germline V gene has CDR1 LNHDA and CDR2 SQIVND (reference sequence). V lost 4 bases and J 0 bases, leaving 12 bases between the germline ends. The CDR3 spans 15 residues. Combining the CDR3 with reference TRBV19 and TRBJ1-1 gives the whole variable domain DGGITQSPKYLFRKEGQNVTLSCEQNLNHDAMYWYRQDPGQGLRLIYYSQIVNDFQKGDIAEGYSVSREKKESFPLTVTSAQKNPTAFYLCASSKVREMNTEAFFGQGTRLTVV.

This clonotype was counted a few times. The V and J genes are TRBV29-1 and TRBJ2-1, with TRBD2 matching over 15 bases. The ends lost 6 bases at V and 9 bases at J; junction bases unmatched: 9. The CDR3 covers 15 residues. The germline gives CDR1 SQVTM, CDR2 ANQGSEA. DNA of the CDR3: TGCAGCGTCCCTGGGGGACTAGCGGGAGGAGGTGAGCAGTTCTTC. It encodes CSVPGGLAGGGEQFF.

This clonotype was detected a few times. The chain combines TRBV5-1 with TRBJ2-7; D is ambiguous. The germline CDR1 and CDR2 sequences are SGHRS and YFSETQ. The CDR3 is 11 residues long. The germline V and J ends were trimmed by 3 bases and 4 bases, with 5 bases remaining between them. The CDR3 reads CASSYQYEQYF. The CDR3 DNA reads as TGCGCCAGCAGCTACCAATACGAGCAGTACTTC.

This clonotype has a handful of counts. DNA of the CDR3: TGTGCCAGCAGCACGGGACGGAGCTATGGCTACACCTTC. Protein product: CASSTGRSYGYTF. This chain joins TRBV12-3 or TRBV12-4 and TRBJ1-2, with TRBD1 as a possible D gene (5 bases). The length of the CDR3 is 13 residues. With 6 bases removed from V and 4 bases from J, the gap between germline ends came to 12 bases.